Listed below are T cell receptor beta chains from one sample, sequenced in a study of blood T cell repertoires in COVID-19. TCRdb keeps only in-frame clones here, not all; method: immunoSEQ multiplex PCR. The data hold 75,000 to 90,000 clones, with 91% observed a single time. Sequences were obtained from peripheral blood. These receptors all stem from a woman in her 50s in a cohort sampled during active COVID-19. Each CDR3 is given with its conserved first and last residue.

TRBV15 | CATSRGQASGNTIYF
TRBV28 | CASNPTSGRGELFF
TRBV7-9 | CASSFRTGGESYEQYF
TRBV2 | CASITDRGTEAFF
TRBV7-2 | CASSFGQGTEAFF
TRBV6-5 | CASSDGQGFTEAFF
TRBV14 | CASSQDGADRNTEAFF
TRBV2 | CAGARGQPDTEAFF
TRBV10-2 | CASSERTGGDVTQYF
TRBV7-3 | CASSVGGSTDTQYF
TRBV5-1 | CASGLAGREQYF
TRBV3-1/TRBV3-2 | CASSQRRTAGNTIYF
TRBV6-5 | CASAHARGGIYEQYF
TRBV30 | CAWAWGEETQYF
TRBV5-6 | CASSLAGYGANVLTF
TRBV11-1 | CASSLVAGGPNEQFF
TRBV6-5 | CASGTGFTGELFF
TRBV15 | CATSRAPGAGGTDTQYF
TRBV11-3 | CASSLGQGTNTGELFF
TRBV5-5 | CASSNPGQGSEAFF
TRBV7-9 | CASSPLGGGARSIAEAFF
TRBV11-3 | CASSLFEGVETQYF
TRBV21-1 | CASSKEWSPGSYEQYF
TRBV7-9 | CASSPRDDRAETQYF
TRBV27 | CASRPSRGRGEQFF
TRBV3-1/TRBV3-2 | CASSQDDRGYEQYF
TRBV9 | CASSVRRFGGQGGNEKLFF
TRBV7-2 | CASSRTSGSHNEQFF
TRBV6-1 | CASSEAFRRNTEAFF
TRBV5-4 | CASIQGTSGRADNEQFF